This T cell receptor beta chain was recorded in a study of CD8 T cells in ankylosing spondylitis. Study-wide results and limits: A motif of several highly homologous TCR beta variants was seen as apparently characteristic of ankylosing spondylitis blood.

One entry per CDR3 protein, called by TCRdb with MiXCR from the 5' RACE reads. The sample has about 750,000 distinct CDR3 sequences, around 20% seen once. With respect to this clonotype: Its antigen is undetermined.

This CDR3 has 13 residues. V was cut by 0 bases and J by 0 bases, with 3 bases left in between. The chain combines TRBV12-3 or TRBV12-4 with TRBJ2-7; D uncertain. This receptor was obtained from a male donor with ankylosing spondylitis. The sequencing input was blood, either unsorted or a sorted T cell fraction (not recorded which). In DNA, the CDR3 is TGTGCCAGCAGTTTAGCAACCTCCTACGAGCAGTACTTC. The encoded protein is CASSLATSYEQYF.